The 14 T cell receptor beta chains given below trace back to one sample, sequenced in a study of T-cell memory formation after mild COVID-19. TCRdb redid the calling of the 5' RACE reads with MiXCR, one entry per CDR3 protein. The sample shows hundreds of thousands of distinct CDR3 sequences, roughly 13% of them seen only once. The sequenced sample consisted of PBMCs or a T cell subset sorted from them (not recorded which). These TCRs come from a man aged 18 to 35 who had mild COVID-19 (a few samples of this study predate the infection). Cell type and time point are not known.

V is TRBV5-8 and J is TRBJ2-7, with D possibly matching TRBD1 (6 bases). CDR1 is SGHTS and CDR2 is YDEGEE in the germline V gene. V lost 4 bases to trimming and J lost 4 bases, with 12 bases between them. The length of the CDR3 is 13 residues. CDR3 in amino acids: CASSRDDRYEQYV. CDR3 DNA: TGTGCCAGCAGCCGAGACGACAGGTACGAGCAGTACGTC.

Many counts were recorded for this clonotype. The junction and the germline gene differ at one end; a read error may be behind it. The chain joins TRBV5-1 to TRBJ2-2; D unresolved. This CDR3 spans 14 amino acids. Germline CDR1 and CDR2: SGHRS and YFSETQ. This CDR3 reads CASSPPTYTGELFF. The CDR3 region has the DNA TGCGCCAGCAGCCCCCCGACCTACACGGGGGAGCTGTTTTTT.

This clonotype was detected ten times or more. The chain is built from TRBV9 and TRBJ2-3; D possibly matches TRBD1 or TRBD2 (6 bases each). The V gene's germline CDR1 is SGDLS and CDR2 YYNGEE. This CDR3 is built from 15 residues. The germline V and J ends were trimmed by 4 bases and 3 bases, with 15 bases remaining between them. CDR3 amino acids: CASSPYTGRTDTQYF. CDR3 coding DNA: TGTGCCAGCAGCCCATACACAGGGAGGACAGATACGCAGTATTTT.

In this sample, this clonotype turned up many times. This CDR3 reads CASSYPPILFGELFF. For the CDR3, the DNA is TGTGCCAGCAGTTACCCTCCTATTCTCTTCGGGGAGCTGTTTTTT. The V gene is TRBV6-2 or TRBV6-3, the J gene TRBJ2-2; no clear D. The V gene lost 2 bases and the J gene lost 7 bases, with 14 bases spanning the gap. This CDR3 contains 15 residues. The germline CDR1 and CDR2 sequences are MNHEY and SVGEGT.

V usage is TRBV20-1 and J usage is TRBJ2-3, with D maybe TRBD1 (6 bases). Per germline, CDR1 DFQATT and CDR2 SNEGSKA (reference sequence). This CDR3 comprises 14 residues. Trimming removed 2 bases at V and 5 bases at J, with 14 bases between. As DNA, the CDR3 is TGCAGTGCTAGAACCACAGGGTATGGAGATACGCAGTATTTT. Translation gives CSARTTGYGDTQYF.

The chain carries TRBV20-1 and TRBJ2-5, with TRBD2 matching over 7 bases. CDR1 is DFQATT, CDR2 SNEGSKA, per germline (reference sequence). The V gene end was trimmed by 0 bases and the J gene end by 2 bases; junction bases not matched to a gene: 6. The CDR3 consists of 15 residues. The CDR3: CSARDRFGGQETQYF. The CDR3 nucleotides are TGCAGTGCTAGAGATCGTTTCGGGGGGCAAGAGACCCAGTACTTC.

The V gene is TRBV2, the J gene TRBJ1-2; a weak D match, TRBD1 (5 bases). This CDR3 is built from 12 residues. Per germline, CDR1 SNHLY and CDR2 FYNNEI. The ends were cut back, 4 bases at V and 10 bases at J, with 13 bases in the middle. The CDR3: CASSGAGKYYTF. CDR3 bases: TGTGCCAGCAGTGGGGCAGGGAAATACTACACCTTC. The entire variable domain, with the rest obtained from reference TRBV2 and TRBJ1-2, is as follows: EPEVTQTPSHQVTQMGQEVILRCVPISNHLYFYWYRQILGQKVEFLVSFYNNEISEKSEIFDDQFSVERPDGSNFTLKIRSTKLEDSAMYFCASSGAGKYYTFGSGTRLTVV.

The chain is built from TRBV24-1 and TRBJ2-1, with D unresolved. This CDR3 region has 14 residues. With 0 bases removed from V and 4 bases from J, the gap between germline ends came to 6 bases. CDR1 and CDR2 (germline): KGHDR, SFDVKD. The CDR3 DNA reads TGTGCCACCAGTGATTTGGACGAATACAATGAGCAGTTCTTC. Its protein is CATSDLDEYNEQFF.

This chain joins TRBV24-1 and TRBJ2-5; D could derive from TRBD1 or TRBD2 (6 bases each). The germline V gene encodes CDR1 KGHDR and CDR2 SFDVKD. CDR3 length: 15 amino acids. Trimming cost V 3 bases and J 5 bases, with 15 bases left between them. This chain's CDR3 is CATSDPWGAGETQYF. The CDR3 DNA reads as TGTGCCACCAGTGATCCGTGGGGGGCTGGGGAGACCCAGTACTTC.

This clonotype turned up a few times. DNA for the CDR3: TGCGCCAGCAGCTTGGCGGTAGCGAACAATGAGCAGTTCTTC. Its protein product is CASSLAVANNEQFF. The chain recombines TRBV5-1 with TRBJ2-1; possibly TRBD2 for D (5 bases). The CDR3 totals 14 residues. The V and J ends lost 0 bases and 5 bases respectively, with 9 bases between them. Germline CDR1 and CDR2: SGHRS and YFSETQ.

The table lists this clonotype with a few counts. J is TRBJ1-1 and V is TRBV4-2; no firm D call. V lost 0 bases, J lost 11 bases, and 10 bases lay in between. CDR1 and CDR2 from the germline V gene are LGHNA and YNFKEQ. The CDR3 is 12 residues long. The CDR3 loop is CASSQEWETAFF. The CDR3 DNA reads as TGTGCCAGCAGCCAAGAATGGGAAACGGCTTTCTTT.

There are a few counts of this clonotype. The chain is built from TRBV10-3 and TRBJ1-2, with 11 bases aligning to TRBD1. The germline CDR1 and CDR2 sequences are ENHRY and SYGVKD. CDR3 length equals 16 residues. J lost 3 bases, V lost 4 bases, and 7 bases had no gene match. The CDR3 DNA reads as TGTGCCATCAGTGGACAGGACAGGGGGCAGGACTATGGCTACACCTTC. Protein product: CAISGQDRGQDYGYTF.

This clonotype was detected only a few times. The chain carries TRBV6-2 or TRBV6-3 and TRBJ2-1, with D possibly being TRBD2 (6 bases). The CDR3 sequence is 12 residues long. Germline lookup yields CDR1 MNHEY and CDR2 SVGEGT. Between the trimmed V and J ends, which lost 7 bases and 9 bases, there was a span of 13 bases. The CDR3 DNA reads as TGTGCCAGCATAACACTAGCCGGTGAGCAGTTCTTC. Residues: CASITLAGEQFF.

This clonotype turned up a few times. The genes are TRBV6-6 and TRBJ1-5; the D is unclear. CDR3 length equals 14 residues. Per germline, CDR1 MNHNY and CDR2 SVGAGI (reference sequence). The V gene lost 2 bases and the J gene lost 9 bases, with 14 bases spanning the gap. The CDR3 loop reads CASSYLKTDLPQHF. The CDR3 DNA reads TGTGCCAGCAGTTACCTCAAGACCGATTTGCCCCAGCATTTT.